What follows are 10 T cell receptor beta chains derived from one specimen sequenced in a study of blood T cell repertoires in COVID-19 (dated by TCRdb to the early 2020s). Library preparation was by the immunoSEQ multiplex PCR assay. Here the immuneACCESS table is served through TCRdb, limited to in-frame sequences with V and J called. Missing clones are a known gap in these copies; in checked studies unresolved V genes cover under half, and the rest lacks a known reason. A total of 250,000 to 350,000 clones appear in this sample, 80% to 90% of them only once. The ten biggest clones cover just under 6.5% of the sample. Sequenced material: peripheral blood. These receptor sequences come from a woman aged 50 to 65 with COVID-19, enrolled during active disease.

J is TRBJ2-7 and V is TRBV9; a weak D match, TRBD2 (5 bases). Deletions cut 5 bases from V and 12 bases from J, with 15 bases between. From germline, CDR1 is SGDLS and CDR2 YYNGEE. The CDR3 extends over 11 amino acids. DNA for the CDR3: TGTGCCAGCAGTTCCGGGATAGACTTGTACTTC. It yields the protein CASSSGIDLYF.

In nucleotides, the CDR3 is TGTGCCAGTAGTCCAGGCGGGACAGGGGTTAACACAGATACGCAGTATTTT. As protein: CASSPGGTGVNTDTQYF. This chain joins TRBV19 and TRBJ2-3, with 10 nucleotides matching TRBD1. Trimming removed 5 bases from V and 2 bases from J; junction bases left unmatched: 10. The CDR3 runs to 17 residues. In germline, CDR1 is LNHDA, CDR2 SQIVND (reference sequence).

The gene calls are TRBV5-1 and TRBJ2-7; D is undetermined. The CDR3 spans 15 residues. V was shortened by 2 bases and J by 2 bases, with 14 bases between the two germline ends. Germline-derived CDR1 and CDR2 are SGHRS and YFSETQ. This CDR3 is CASSLLRGMAYEQYF. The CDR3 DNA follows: TGCGCCAGCAGCTTACTTCGCGGCATGGCCTACGAGCAGTACTTC. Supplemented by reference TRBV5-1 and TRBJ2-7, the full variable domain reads KAGVTQTPRYLIKTRGQQVTLSCSPISGHRSVSWYQQTPGQGLQFLFEYFSETQRNKGNFPGRFSGRQFSNSRSEMNVSTLELGDSALYLCASSLLRGMAYEQYFGPGTRLTVT.

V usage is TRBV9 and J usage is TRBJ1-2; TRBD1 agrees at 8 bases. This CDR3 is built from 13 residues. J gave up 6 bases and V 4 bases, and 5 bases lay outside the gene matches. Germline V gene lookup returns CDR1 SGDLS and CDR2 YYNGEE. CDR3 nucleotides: TGTGCCAGCAGCACCGGACAGGGCAATGGCTACACCTTC. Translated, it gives CASSTGQGNGYTF.

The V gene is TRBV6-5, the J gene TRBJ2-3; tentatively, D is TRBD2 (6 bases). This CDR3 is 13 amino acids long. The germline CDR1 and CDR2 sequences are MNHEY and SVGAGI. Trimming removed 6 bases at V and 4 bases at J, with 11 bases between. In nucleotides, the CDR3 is TGTGCCAGCAGGCAAGGGACTCCAGATACGCAGTATTTT. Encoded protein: CASRQGTPDTQYF.

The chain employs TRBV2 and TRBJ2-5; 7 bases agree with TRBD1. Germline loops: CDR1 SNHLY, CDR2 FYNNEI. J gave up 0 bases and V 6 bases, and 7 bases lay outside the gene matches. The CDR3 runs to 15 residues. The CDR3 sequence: CASSLEQGNQETQYF. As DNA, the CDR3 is TGTGCCAGCAGCCTTGAACAGGGGAACCAAGAGACCCAGTACTTC.

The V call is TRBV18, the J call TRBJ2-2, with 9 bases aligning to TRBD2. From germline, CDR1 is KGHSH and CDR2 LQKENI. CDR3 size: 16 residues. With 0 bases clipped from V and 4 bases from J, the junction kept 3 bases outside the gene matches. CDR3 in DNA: TGTGCCAGCTCACCACCCCTAGCGGGACGCACCGGGGAGCTGTTTTTT. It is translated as CASSPPLAGRTGELFF.

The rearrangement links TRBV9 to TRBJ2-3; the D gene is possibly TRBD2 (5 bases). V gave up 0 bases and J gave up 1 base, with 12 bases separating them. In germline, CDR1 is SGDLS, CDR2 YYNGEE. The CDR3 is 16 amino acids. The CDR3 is CASSVAEGEGTDTQYF. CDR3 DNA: TGTGCCAGCAGCGTAGCTGAGGGAGAAGGCACAGATACGCAGTATTTT.

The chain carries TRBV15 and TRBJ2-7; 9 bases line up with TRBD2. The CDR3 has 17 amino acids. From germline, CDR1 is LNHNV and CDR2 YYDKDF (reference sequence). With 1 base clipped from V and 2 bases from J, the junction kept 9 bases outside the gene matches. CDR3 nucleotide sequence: TGTGCCACCAGCAGAGGAGTAGCGGGAGCCCCTCCCTACGAGCAGTACTTC. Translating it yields CATSRGVAGAPPYEQYF.

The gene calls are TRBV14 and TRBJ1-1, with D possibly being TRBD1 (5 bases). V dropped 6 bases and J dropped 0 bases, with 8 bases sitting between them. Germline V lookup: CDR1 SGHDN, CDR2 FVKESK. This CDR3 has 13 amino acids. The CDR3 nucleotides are TGTGCCAGCAGTGGGGGGATGAACACTGAAGCTTTCTTT. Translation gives CASSGGMNTEAFF.